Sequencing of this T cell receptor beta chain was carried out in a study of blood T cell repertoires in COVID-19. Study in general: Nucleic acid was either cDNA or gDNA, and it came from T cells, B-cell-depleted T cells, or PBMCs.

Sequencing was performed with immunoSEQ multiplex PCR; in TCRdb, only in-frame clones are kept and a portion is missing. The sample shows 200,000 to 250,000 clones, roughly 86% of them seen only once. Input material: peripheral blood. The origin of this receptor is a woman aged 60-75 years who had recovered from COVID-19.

CDR3 protein: CASSYNQAGQGLWQETQYF. The CDR3 DNA reads as TGTGCCAGCAGTTACAATCAAGCCGGTCAGGGGTTGTGGCAAGAGACCCAGTACTTC. The chain couples TRBV6-2 or TRBV6-3 to TRBJ2-5, with D perhaps TRBD1 (6 bases). V was pared by 2 bases and J by 2 bases, with 24 bases between. The germline V gene has CDR1 MNHEY and CDR2 SVGEGT. This CDR3 contains 19 residues.